A single sample is the source of the 11 T cell receptor beta chains below, sequenced in a study of blood T cell repertoires in COVID-19. Sequencing was performed with immunoSEQ multiplex PCR; in TCRdb, only in-frame clones are kept and a portion is missing. Counted here are around 300,000 clones, roughly 88% occurring once; the ten biggest clones make up about 1%. The source material was PBMCs or T cells enriched from blood (not recorded which). These receptors originate from a woman in her twenties or thirties who had recovered from COVID-19.

The chain combines TRBV4-1 with TRBJ1-2; no firm D call. With 3 bases removed from V and 8 bases from J, the gap between germline ends came to 13 bases. Looked up from germline, CDR1 is MGHRA and CDR2 is YSYEKL. The length of the CDR3 is 13 residues. CDR3 nucleotide sequence: TGCGCCAGCAGCCAGTCATCCGGGTTCGGCTACACCTTC. It translates to CASSQSSGFGYTF.

A few counts support this clone. The V gene is TRBV4-1, the J gene TRBJ1-1; no clear D gene. CDR1 is MGHRA, CDR2 YSYEKL, per germline. The CDR3 consists of 12 residues. Trimming took off 3 bases at V and 4 bases at J, with 6 bases between the two ends. The chain's CDR3 is CASSQRSTEAFF. The CDR3 bases are TGCGCCAGCAGCCAGCGGAGCACTGAAGCTTTCTTT.

The rearrangement joins TRBV5-1 to TRBJ2-3; D perhaps matches TRBD1 (6 bases). Trimming removed 4 bases at V and 0 bases at J, with 18 bases between. The CDR3 sequence is 17 residues long. The germline CDR1 and CDR2 sequences are SGHRS and YFSETQ. In DNA, the CDR3 is TGCGCCAGCAGCCGAAGGACAGCTTATACTAGCACAGATACGCAGTATTTT. This codes for CASSRRTAYTSTDTQYF.

This chain joins TRBV7-2 and TRBJ2-3; 8 nucleotides agree with TRBD2. Trimming cost V 5 bases and J 2 bases; bases outside gene matches: 9. There are 16 residues in the CDR3. Germline CDR1 reads SGHTA; CDR2 reads FQGNSA. As DNA, the CDR3 is TGTGCCAGCAGCCTCCAATGGCGGGGGGCCACAGATACGCAGTATTTT. Amino acids: CASSLQWRGATDTQYF. Full variable domain (outside the CDR3, taken from reference TRBV7-2 and TRBJ2-3): GAGVSQSPSNKVTEKGKDVELRCDPISGHTALYWYRQSLGQGLEFLIYFQGNSAPDKSGLPSDRFSAERTGGSVSTLTIQRTQQEDSAVYLCASSLQWRGATDTQYFGPGTRLTVL.

The V gene is TRBV6-5, the J gene TRBJ1-1; a possible D gene is TRBD1 (5 bases). Trimming pared 7 bases from V and 6 bases from J, leaving 9 bases between. The CDR3 has 11 amino acids. Germline-derived CDR1 and CDR2 are MNHEY and SVGAGI. DNA for the CDR3: TGTGCCAGCAATGGGGCCCCTGAAGCTTTCTTT. This encodes CASNGAPEAFF.

The chain joins TRBV3-1 (or the pseudogene TRBV3-2) to TRBJ2-3, with 8 bases that match TRBD2. This CDR3 is 15 amino acids long. The germline V gene encodes CDR1 LGHDT and CDR2 YNNKEL (reference sequence). Losses at the gene ends were 1 base for V and 8 bases for J; bases not matched to a gene: 8. CDR3 in DNA: TGTGCCAGCAGCCAAGGAGGACTAGCAGACCGTACGCAGTATTTT. Translating it yields CASSQGGLADRTQYF.

This sequence joins TRBV10-1 and TRBJ2-4; 10 nucleotides line up with TRBD1. CDR1 is WNHNN, CDR2 SYGVQD, per germline (reference sequence). The CDR3 has 16 residues. J was trimmed by 0 bases and V by 5 bases; bases with no gene match: 4. The CDR3 DNA is TGCGCCAGCAGTAACGGACAGGGGGGAGCCAAAAACATTCAGTACTTC. This translates into CASSNGQGGAKNIQYF.

The chain has TRBV13 and TRBJ1-2, with D hard to call. V lost 0 bases, J lost 2 bases, and 16 bases lay in between. The CDR3 consists of 17 residues. Germline values: CDR1 PRHDT, CDR2 FYEKMQ (reference sequence). The CDR3 here is CASSLGPAPTDNYGYTF. The DNA for the CDR3 is TGTGCCAGCAGCTTAGGCCCGGCTCCGACTGACAACTATGGCTACACCTTC.

The rearrangement uses TRBV28 and TRBJ1-5; 9 bases agree with TRBD1. The CDR3 totals 15 residues. Germline V lookup: CDR1 MDHEN, CDR2 SYDVKM. V was pared by 6 bases and J by 3 bases, with 6 bases of the junction left unmatched. The CDR3 sequence is CASRSWTGDNQPQHF. CDR3 DNA sequence: TGTGCCAGCAGGTCCTGGACAGGGGACAATCAGCCCCAGCATTTT.

The chain uses TRBV27 and TRBJ1-2; 8 bases map to TRBD1. The V gene's germline CDR1 is MNHEY and CDR2 SMNVEV (reference sequence). Trimming removed 5 bases from V and 4 bases from J; junction bases left unmatched: 6. The CDR3 contains 14 residues. CDR3 coding DNA: TGTGCCAGCAGTCACGGACAGGGCAGCTATGGCTACACCTTC. It codes for CASSHGQGSYGYTF.

The chain has TRBV27 and TRBJ2-7, with D tentatively TRBD2 (5 bases). The CDR3 has 16 residues. The germline V and J ends were trimmed by 5 bases and 0 bases, with 17 bases remaining between them. Germline V lookup: CDR1 MNHEY, CDR2 SMNVEV (reference sequence). This chain's CDR3 is CASSRLASADSYEQYF. Written as DNA, the CDR3 is TGTGCCAGCAGTCGGCTCGCTTCAGCGGACTCCTACGAGCAGTACTTC.